The rows below give T cell receptor beta chains drawn from one sample of a study of T cell responses to AZD1222 COVID-19 vaccine. Repertoires were generated with immunoSEQ multiplex PCR, while TCRdb's copy carries only in-frame clones and drops some. The sample carries about 100,000 clones, over 75% recorded once. The material sequenced was peripheral blood, taken on day 0 of AZD1222 vaccination. The receptors were sampled from an adult in good health. Both conserved end residues are part of each CDR3. A D gene is named only where the DNA matches it firmly. Where a row states a size, it is once, few, many or the class of an expanded clone; other rows omit it.

cdr3_nt	cdr3_aa	clone_size	d_call	v_call	j_call
TGTGCCAGCAGTGAATTGACAGGGGGAGGCAATCAGCCCCAGCATTTT	CASSELTGGGNQPQHF	many	TRBD1	TRBV6-1	TRBJ1-5
TGTGCCACCAGTAGACAGGGGGGTAATGAAAAACTGTTTTTT	CATSRQGGNEKLFF	NA	TRBD1	TRBV15	TRBJ1-4
TGTGCCAGCAGGACTAAGGGCGCACCTTACGAGCAGTACTTC	CASRTKGAPYEQYF	NA	NA	TRBV6-5	TRBJ2-7
TGTGCCAGTACCCCGGACAGGATTTTTGGCTACACCTTC	CASTPDRIFGYTF	medium-sized	TRBD1	TRBV19	TRBJ1-2
TGTGCCAGCAGCACTGGAGTCGACACGGGACAGCTCTATGGCTACACCTTC	CASSTGVDTGQLYGYTF	once	TRBD1	TRBV7-9	TRBJ1-2
TGTGCCAGCAGTGAACCGGGACAGCCTAGCTCCTATAATTCACCCCTCCACTTT	CASSEPGQPSSYNSPLHF	NA	TRBD1	TRBV28	TRBJ1-6
TGTGCCAGCGGAAGGGGAATAAACACTGAAGCTTTCTTT	CASGRGINTEAFF	NA	NA	TRBV2	TRBJ1-1
TGTGCCAGCAGCGCCGGGACAGGGAGAAACACTGAAGCTTTCTTT	CASSAGTGRNTEAFF	NA	TRBD1	TRBV5-6	TRBJ1-1
TGTGCCAGCAGCTCAAATGGAGGCTCTGGAAACACCATATATTTT	CASSSNGGSGNTIYF	once	NA	TRBV7-6	TRBJ1-3
TGTGCCAGCAGCTTAGAGAGGGACCGCGAGCAGTTCTTC	CASSLERDREQFF	NA	NA	TRBV7-2	TRBJ2-1
TGTGCCACCAGCAGATTCTACAGGGAATTGGGCAATCAGCCCCAGCATTTT	CATSRFYRELGNQPQHF	NA	NA	TRBV15	TRBJ1-5
TGTGCCAGTAGTATAACAGCCTTCTTATCATACACTGAAGCTTTCTTT	CASSITAFLSYTEAFF	NA	NA	TRBV19	TRBJ1-1
TGTGCCAGCAGTCTTCCTAACAATGAGCAGTTCTTC	CASSLPNNEQFF	NA	NA	TRBV28	TRBJ2-1
TGTGCCAGCAGCCCACCGAGGGGGGGGGCCAGTAACTATGGCTACACCTTC	CASSPPRGGASNYGYTF	NA	NA	TRBV7-8	TRBJ1-2
TGTGCCAGCAACCGCCCAGGGACCTACGAGCAGTACTTC	CASNRPGTYEQYF	NA	NA	TRBV28	TRBJ2-7
TGTGCCAGCAGCCCACTCTCCTTCGACAGGGGCGTAGGGTACGAGCAGTACTTC	CASSPLSFDRGVGYEQYF	few	TRBD1	TRBV9	TRBJ2-7
TGTGCCAGAAGCTTGTACAGGGGGGACAATGAGCAGTTCTTC	CARSLYRGDNEQFF	medium-sized	TRBD1	TRBV5-3	TRBJ2-1
TGTGCCAGCAGCTTAGCGAGGGTTGGCGGCTACACCTTC	CASSLARVGGYTF	NA	NA	TRBV7-8	TRBJ1-2
TGTGCCAGCAGACGACAGTTTGACACTGAAGCTTTCTTT	CASRRQFDTEAFF	NA	NA	TRBV12-3/TRBV12-4	TRBJ1-1
TGCGCCAGCAGCTTGGTCCCGATGACAGGGGAGGGCTATGGCTACACCTTC	CASSLVPMTGEGYGYTF	NA	TRBD1	TRBV5-1	TRBJ1-2
TGTGCCAGCAGGTGGCCTCAGGGACCTGCTGAAGCTTTCTTT	CASRWPQGPAEAFF	NA	NA	TRBV21-1	TRBJ1-1
TGCGCCAGCAGCTATTTGGGACAGAACTATGGCTACACCTTC	CASSYLGQNYGYTF	NA	TRBD1	TRBV5-1	TRBJ1-2
TGTGCCAGTAGTATAGGCCAGAACACCGGGGAGCTGTTTTTT	CASSIGQNTGELFF	NA	NA	TRBV19	TRBJ2-2
TGTGCCAGCAGCGTAGAAACATCGAGCTACGAGCAGTACTTC	CASSVETSSYEQYF	NA	NA	TRBV9	TRBJ2-7
TGTGCCAGCAGTTTAGAGGTACAGCCCGGGAAAAATGGCTACACCTTC	CASSLEVQPGKNGYTF	once	NA	TRBV27	TRBJ1-2
TGTGCCATCAGCAGTACTAGGGAGTATGGCTACACCTTC	CAISSTREYGYTF	NA	NA	TRBV10-3	TRBJ1-2
TGTGCCAGCAGTGAAGGGTCCCCTAGCGGGGGGTACAATGAGCAGTTCTTC	CASSEGSPSGGYNEQFF	NA	TRBD2	TRBV2	TRBJ2-1
TGTGCCAGCAGTCCAGGCTCCTATAATTCACCCCTCCACTTT	CASSPGSYNSPLHF	NA	NA	TRBV2	TRBJ1-6
TGTGCCAGCAGTACGGGGCTTCCCAGTAAACTGTTTTTT	CASSTGLPSKLFF	NA	NA	TRBV6-2/TRBV6-3	TRBJ1-4
TGCGCCAGCAGTGAGCTAACCGGGACTTTCACAGATACGCAGTATTTT	CASSELTGTFTDTQYF	NA	NA	TRBV10-1	TRBJ2-3
TGCGCCAGCAGCCCCAGAGAAACTTACGAGCAGTACTTC	CASSPRETYEQYF	NA	NA	TRBV5-1	TRBJ2-7
TGTGCCATCATGAGACTAGTGGGGAACTACAATGAGCAGTTCTTC	CAIMRLVGNYNEQFF	NA	NA	TRBV10-3	TRBJ2-1
TGTGCCAGCAGTCAGACGGACGGAAACGGTGAGCAGTTCTTC	CASSQTDGNGEQFF	NA	NA	TRBV6-6	TRBJ2-1